This is a list of T cell receptor beta chains from one sample in a study of identical twins. One entry per CDR3 protein, called by TCRdb with MiXCR from the 5' RACE reads. The sample lists 450,000 or so distinct CDR3 sequences, approximately 15% occurring once. This same sample was also part of a study on yellow fever vaccine responses in identical twins.

Specimen: CD4+ T cells sorted from blood. The receptors here all came from a woman between 18 and 29 years old in good health. CDR3s include the opening cysteine and the closing phenylalanine or tryptophan. Fields, in order: D gene, V gene, J gene, clone size, CDR3 DNA, CDR3 protein. A D gene is named only where the DNA matches it firmly. Clone size is not always given. Where it is, it says once, few, many or a class for expanded clones.

d_gene: NA; v_gene: TRBV18; j_gene: TRBJ2-1; abundance: few; CDR3nt: TGTGCCAGCTCACCAGAGCTGGCCTTAGGGTATGAGCAGTTCTTC; CDR3aa: CASSPELALGYEQFF
d_gene: TRBD1; v_gene: TRBV2; j_gene: TRBJ2-5; abundance: many; CDR3nt: TGTGCCAGCAGTCCGGACAGGGGGTCTCGAGAGACCCAGTACTTC; CDR3aa: CASSPDRGSRETQYF
d_gene: TRBD1; v_gene: TRBV5-5; j_gene: TRBJ2-7; abundance: many; CDR3nt: TGTGCCAGCAGCTTCGGGGCAGGGGGAGTCTACGAGCAGTACTTC; CDR3aa: CASSFGAGGVYEQYF
d_gene: TRBD1; v_gene: TRBV5-1; j_gene: TRBJ2-2; abundance: NA; CDR3nt: TGCGCCAGCAGCCTACCGACAGGGGACACCGGGGAGCTGTTTTTT; CDR3aa: CASSLPTGDTGELFF
d_gene: NA; v_gene: TRBV12-3/TRBV12-4; j_gene: TRBJ1-1; abundance: NA; CDR3nt: TGTGCCAGCAGCCCACAGAGCACTGAAGCTTTCTTT; CDR3aa: CASSPQSTEAFF
d_gene: NA; v_gene: TRBV5-1; j_gene: TRBJ2-1; abundance: many; CDR3nt: TGCGCCAGCAGCTTGTTAGCCAACGGGCATGAGCAGTTCTTC; CDR3aa: CASSLLANGHEQFF
d_gene: NA; v_gene: TRBV4-2; j_gene: TRBJ1-1; abundance: few; CDR3nt: TGTGCCAGCAGCCAAGACAGGGGCAGTTCCACTGAAGCTTTCTTT; CDR3aa: CASSQDRGSSTEAFF
d_gene: TRBD1; v_gene: TRBV28; j_gene: TRBJ2-7; abundance: few; CDR3nt: TGTGCCAGCAGTTTATATCCCAAGTTTACAGGGGGGACCTTCTACGAGCAGTACTTC; CDR3aa: CASSLYPKFTGGTFYEQYF
d_gene: TRBD1; v_gene: TRBV6-6; j_gene: TRBJ1-1; abundance: NA; CDR3nt: TGTGCCAGCAGTTACCAGGGGGCTGCTGAAGCTTTCTTT; CDR3aa: CASSYQGAAEAFF
d_gene: TRBD1; v_gene: TRBV20-1; j_gene: TRBJ2-2; abundance: NA; CDR3nt: TGCAGTGCTACGAGGCCGGGACAGGCGAACACCGGGGAGCTGTTTTTT; CDR3aa: CSATRPGQANTGELFF
d_gene: NA; v_gene: TRBV4-2; j_gene: TRBJ2-3; abundance: NA; CDR3nt: TGTGCCAGCAGCCAAAAGGGTAGGGGGTCTAGCACAGATACGCAGTATTTT; CDR3aa: CASSQKGRGSSTDTQYF
d_gene: TRBD2; v_gene: TRBV4-3; j_gene: TRBJ2-1; abundance: many; CDR3nt: TGCGCCAGCAGCCAAGATCTTGGGACTACCAACATTGGGCAGTTCTTC; CDR3aa: CASSQDLGTTNIGQFF
d_gene: TRBD1; v_gene: TRBV10-3; j_gene: TRBJ2-7; abundance: few; CDR3nt: TGTGCCATCAGTGGTGGGACAGGGGCCTACGAGCAGTACTTC; CDR3aa: CAISGGTGAYEQYF
d_gene: NA; v_gene: TRBV21-1; j_gene: TRBJ2-2; abundance: few; CDR3nt: TGTGCCACCTCAGCGGGGGGAAAAGGGGGCACCGGGGAGCTGTTTTTT; CDR3aa: CATSAGGKGGTGELFF
d_gene: NA; v_gene: TRBV10-3; j_gene: TRBJ2-6; abundance: few; CDR3nt: TGTGCCATCAGTGATTATTCTGACGTCCTGACTTTC; CDR3aa: CAISDYSDVLTF
d_gene: TRBD1; v_gene: TRBV10-3; j_gene: TRBJ2-3; abundance: NA; CDR3nt: TGTGCCATTTGGACAGGAACAGATACGCAGTATTTT; CDR3aa: CAIWTGTDTQYF
d_gene: NA; v_gene: TRBV15; j_gene: TRBJ2-5; abundance: NA; CDR3nt: TGTGCCACCAGCAGAGATCGCGGGGGCTGGCGTGGAGAGACCCAGTACTTC; CDR3aa: CATSRDRGGWRGETQYF
d_gene: NA; v_gene: TRBV2; j_gene: TRBJ2-7; abundance: few; CDR3nt: TGTGCCAGCATACGACGGACCTACGAGCAGTACTTC; CDR3aa: CASIRRTYEQYF
d_gene: NA; v_gene: TRBV12-3/TRBV12-4; j_gene: TRBJ1-1; abundance: NA; CDR3nt: TGTGCCAGCAGTTCTGACAGCTACATTAACACTGAAGCTTTCTTT; CDR3aa: CASSSDSYINTEAFF
d_gene: NA; v_gene: TRBV29-1; j_gene: TRBJ2-1; abundance: NA; CDR3nt: TGCAGCGTCGACCGGTCTGGGGATGAGCAGTTCTTC; CDR3aa: CSVDRSGDEQFF
d_gene: NA; v_gene: TRBV19; j_gene: TRBJ2-5; abundance: many; CDR3nt: TGTGCCAGTAAGGCAGGGAAGGAAGAGACCCAGTACTTC; CDR3aa: CASKAGKEETQYF
d_gene: NA; v_gene: TRBV7-6; j_gene: TRBJ2-2; abundance: NA; CDR3nt: TGTGCCAGCAGCTTAGCTCCCGTCCCGAACACCGGGGAGCTGTTTTTT; CDR3aa: CASSLAPVPNTGELFF
d_gene: TRBD2; v_gene: TRBV3-1; j_gene: TRBJ2-1; abundance: NA; CDR3nt: TGTGCCAGCAGCCCGCGCGGGACTAGCGGGAGGCCGAGTCCTTACAATGAGCAGTTCTTC; CDR3aa: CASSPRGTSGRPSPYNEQFF
d_gene: NA; v_gene: TRBV19; j_gene: TRBJ2-2; abundance: few; CDR3nt: TGTGCCAGTGGTCAGGGCAGGGTGGGCACCGGGGAGCTGTTTTTT; CDR3aa: CASGQGRVGTGELFF
d_gene: NA; v_gene: TRBV4-3; j_gene: TRBJ1-6; abundance: NA; CDR3nt: TGCGCCAGCAGCCAAGGTGGCCCGGGTAATTCACCCCTCCACTTT; CDR3aa: CASSQGGPGNSPLHF
d_gene: NA; v_gene: TRBV5-1; j_gene: TRBJ2-3; abundance: NA; CDR3nt: TGCGCCAGCGTACAGGGAAGCAAATCGGATACGCAGTATTTT; CDR3aa: CASVQGSKSDTQYF
d_gene: TRBD2; v_gene: TRBV9; j_gene: TRBJ2-4; abundance: few; CDR3nt: TGTGCCAGCAGCGCAGAGGGACTAGCGGGAAACCTAGCCAAAAACATTCAGTACTTC; CDR3aa: CASSAEGLAGNLAKNIQYF
d_gene: TRBD1; v_gene: TRBV20-1; j_gene: TRBJ2-4; abundance: few; CDR3nt: TGCAGTGCTAGGGACAGGGGAAACATTCAGTACTTC; CDR3aa: CSARDRGNIQYF
d_gene: TRBD2; v_gene: TRBV7-2; j_gene: TRBJ2-3; abundance: few; CDR3nt: TGTGCCAGCAGCTTAGCTAGCGGGGGGGTTCCAGATACGCAGTATTTT; CDR3aa: CASSLASGGVPDTQYF
d_gene: TRBD2; v_gene: TRBV11-1; j_gene: TRBJ2-7; abundance: NA; CDR3nt: TGTGCCAGCAGCTCCACTCGTGGTGGGACTAGCACAGACTACGAGCAGTACTTC; CDR3aa: CASSSTRGGTSTDYEQYF
d_gene: TRBD1; v_gene: TRBV9; j_gene: TRBJ2-5; abundance: NA; CDR3nt: TGTGCCAGCAGCCTGGGCCTTACAGGGGGGGAGACCCAGTACTTC; CDR3aa: CASSLGLTGGETQYF
d_gene: NA; v_gene: TRBV29-1; j_gene: TRBJ2-3; abundance: NA; CDR3nt: TGCAGCGTGCTGAGACGGGTGCAAGATACGCAGTATTTT; CDR3aa: CSVLRRVQDTQYF
d_gene: NA; v_gene: TRBV29-1; j_gene: TRBJ2-5; abundance: few; CDR3nt: TGCAGCGTAGCCTCCGGGACTCAAGGGCCCCAGTACTTC; CDR3aa: CSVASGTQGPQYF
d_gene: TRBD1; v_gene: TRBV6-1; j_gene: TRBJ2-1; abundance: NA; CDR3nt: TGTGCCAGCGCCTCAGACAGGGGGCGATACAATGAGCAGTTCTTC; CDR3aa: CASASDRGRYNEQFF
d_gene: NA; v_gene: TRBV18; j_gene: TRBJ2-3; abundance: few; CDR3nt: TGTGCCAGCTCCCGCTTACCCACAGATACGCAGTATTTT; CDR3aa: CASSRLPTDTQYF
d_gene: NA; v_gene: TRBV7-2; j_gene: TRBJ2-1; abundance: few; CDR3nt: TGTGCCAGCAGCCCCCAAGCCAGACACATCAATGAGCAGTTCTTC; CDR3aa: CASSPQARHINEQFF
d_gene: TRBD1; v_gene: TRBV6-5; j_gene: TRBJ2-7; abundance: few; CDR3nt: TGTGCCAGCAGTTTCGGGGACAGATCCTACGAGCAGTACTTC; CDR3aa: CASSFGDRSYEQYF
d_gene: NA; v_gene: TRBV3-1; j_gene: TRBJ2-1; abundance: NA; CDR3nt: TGTGCCAGCAGTCGAAAGGGGTCGGGGAATGAGCAGTTCTTC; CDR3aa: CASSRKGSGNEQFF
d_gene: NA; v_gene: TRBV12-3/TRBV12-4; j_gene: TRBJ2-7; abundance: few; CDR3nt: TGTGCCAGCGGAACCGTGGGCGAGCAGTACTTC; CDR3aa: CASGTVGEQYF
d_gene: NA; v_gene: TRBV7-8; j_gene: TRBJ2-4; abundance: NA; CDR3nt: TGTGCCAGCAGCCTCTTACAGGGTACGGACATTCAGTACTTC; CDR3aa: CASSLLQGTDIQYF
d_gene: NA; v_gene: TRBV29-1; j_gene: TRBJ2-5; abundance: few; CDR3nt: TGCAGCGTTGAAGATCTGGGAGAGACCCAGTACTTC; CDR3aa: CSVEDLGETQYF
d_gene: TRBD1; v_gene: TRBV20-1; j_gene: TRBJ2-5; abundance: few; CDR3nt: TGCAGTGCTAGGACCGGGACAGGGGTGGTCGAGACCCAGTACTTC; CDR3aa: CSARTGTGVVETQYF
d_gene: TRBD2; v_gene: TRBV24-1; j_gene: TRBJ2-5; abundance: few; CDR3nt: TGTGCCACCAGTGATCCGACTAGCGGGACTTCGAAGACCCAGTACTTC; CDR3aa: CATSDPTSGTSKTQYF
d_gene: NA; v_gene: TRBV6-5; j_gene: TRBJ1-2; abundance: few; CDR3nt: TGTGCCAGCAGTTATGGGGCAGGCCTTGGCTACACCTTC; CDR3aa: CASSYGAGLGYTF
d_gene: TRBD1; v_gene: TRBV6-2/TRBV6-3; j_gene: TRBJ1-5; abundance: NA; CDR3nt: TGTGCCAGCAGCCGAACAGGGGGGGATGGTCAGCCCCAGCATTTT; CDR3aa: CASSRTGGDGQPQHF
d_gene: TRBD2; v_gene: TRBV6-4; j_gene: TRBJ2-3; abundance: NA; CDR3nt: TGTGCCAGCAGTGAGCAAGGGACTAGCGGAGATGCGCAGTATTTT; CDR3aa: CASSEQGTSGDAQYF
d_gene: TRBD2; v_gene: TRBV5-1; j_gene: TRBJ2-1; abundance: few; CDR3nt: TGCGCCAGCAGCCCGCGTACTAGCGGGAGGAATGAGCAGTTCTTC; CDR3aa: CASSPRTSGRNEQFF
d_gene: NA; v_gene: TRBV29-1; j_gene: TRBJ2-4; abundance: NA; CDR3nt: TGCAGCGTTAGACAAATAAACATTCAGTACTTC; CDR3aa: CSVRQINIQYF
d_gene: NA; v_gene: TRBV6-1; j_gene: TRBJ2-1; abundance: few; CDR3nt: TGTGCCAGCAGAATGGACAGAAACAATGAGCAGTTCTTC; CDR3aa: CASRMDRNNEQFF
d_gene: NA; v_gene: TRBV24-1; j_gene: TRBJ2-5; abundance: many; CDR3nt: TGTGCCACCAGTGAAGGGATCGTGGAGACCCAGTACTTC; CDR3aa: CATSEGIVETQYF
d_gene: NA; v_gene: TRBV5-5; j_gene: TRBJ2-1; abundance: NA; CDR3nt: TGTGCCAGCAGCTTGCTTTTTACCATGGGGACCAATGAGCAGTTCTTC; CDR3aa: CASSLLFTMGTNEQFF
d_gene: NA; v_gene: TRBV15; j_gene: TRBJ2-7; abundance: few; CDR3nt: TGTGCCACCAGCAGACAGGGGCCATCCTACGAGCAGTACTTC; CDR3aa: CATSRQGPSYEQYF
d_gene: TRBD1; v_gene: TRBV5-1; j_gene: TRBJ2-7; abundance: NA; CDR3nt: TGCGCCAGCAGCGCTCGGCTTGAGACAGGGACCTACGAGCAGTACTTC; CDR3aa: CASSARLETGTYEQYF
d_gene: TRBD1; v_gene: TRBV2; j_gene: TRBJ1-6; abundance: NA; CDR3nt: TGTGCCAGCTCCGGGACAGGTGGGATTTCACCCCTCCACTTT; CDR3aa: CASSGTGGISPLHF
d_gene: TRBD2; v_gene: TRBV6-2/TRBV6-3; j_gene: TRBJ2-7; abundance: few; CDR3nt: TGTGCCAGCAGTTTCAGTCCTAGCGGGAGTAACGAGCAGTACTTC; CDR3aa: CASSFSPSGSNEQYF